The 20 T cell receptor beta chains given below trace back to one sample, sequenced in a study of Graves' ophthalmopathy and Graves' hyperthyroidism. RNA transcripts yielded amplified TCR beta CDR3 regions. Investigators did first-round RT-PCR with HTBI primers, then second-round multiplex PCR. MiXCR was run by TCRdb on the multiplex PCR reads, yielding one entry per CDR3 protein. This sample has 650,000 to 800,000 distinct CDR3 sequences, with over 40% found just once. Material: peripheral blood. These receptors were obtained from an adult man with Graves' ophthalmopathy.

This clonotype came up many times. The chain is built from TRBV29-1 and TRBJ2-7; D is unresolved. The CDR3 has 11 residues. The germline V gene has CDR1 SQVTM and CDR2 ANQGSEA. Trimming stripped 1 base from V and 1 base from J, with 2 bases between. The CDR3 protein is CSVEASYEQYF. The CDR3 nucleotides are TGCAGCGTTGAAGCTTCCTACGAGCAGTACTTC.

There are many counts of this clonotype. The chain has TRBV10-3 and TRBJ1-5, with D perhaps matching TRBD1 (6 bases). The CDR3 totals 14 residues. V lost 0 bases and J 7 bases, leaving 10 bases between the germline ends. Germline V gives CDR1 ENHRY, CDR2 SYGVKD. The CDR3 coding sequence is TGTGCCATCAGTGAGTCGGCAGGGGAGCAGCCCCAGCATTTT. It translates to CAISESAGEQPQHF.

This clonotype was seen many times. This chain uses TRBV7-9 with TRBJ1-1; D not certain. Germline V gives CDR1 SEHNR, CDR2 FQNEAQ (reference sequence). Trimming stripped 4 bases from V and 1 base from J, with 7 bases between. This CDR3 region has 13 residues. In DNA, the CDR3 is TGTGCCAGCAGCTCCTCAGCGAACACTGAAGCTTTCTTT. The encoded protein is CASSSSANTEAFF.

Points on this clonotype: This likely comes from a read error, as the CDR3 has no conserved phenylalanine or tryptophan at its end. The CDR3 DNA reads TGTGCCAGCAGCCAAGAATCATACGGGAGGGACGGCTACACCCTC. Translated: CASSQESYGRDGYTL. V is TRBV4-2 and J is TRBJ1-2; a weak D match, TRBD1 (5 bases). Between the trimmed V and J ends, which lost 0 bases and 8 bases, there was a span of 16 bases. The length of the CDR3 is 15 residues. CDR1 and CDR2 (germline): LGHNA, YNFKEQ.

About this clonotype: This may come from a read error, since a much larger clone is one base off. The chain joins TRBV7-3 to TRBJ2-7; D is possibly TRBD1 (6 bases). Per germline, CDR1 SGHTA and CDR2 FQGTGA. The CDR3 sequence is 12 residues long. CDR3 protein: CASSAGPGTQVF. The CDR3 region has the DNA TGTGCCAGCAGCGCCGGGCCCGGGACACAGGTCTTC.

This sequence joins TRBV24-1 and TRBJ1-5; possible D gene TRBD1, 6 bases. With 4 bases removed from V and 13 bases from J, the gap between germline ends came to 13 bases. CDR1 KGHDR and CDR2 SFDVKD come from the germline V gene. The CDR3 has 12 residues. CDR3 amino acids: CATSEAGEDQHF. The CDR3 DNA follows: TGTGCCACCAGTGAAGCAGGGGAGGATCAGCATTTT.

Concerning this clonotype itself: One end of the junction fails to match germline, which may point to a read error. This sequence joins TRBV7-2 and TRBJ1-5; D is uncertain. This CDR3 has 14 residues. Germline CDR1 and CDR2: SGHTA and FQGNSA. The CDR3 is CANSLVSWQETQHF. CDR3 nucleotides: TGTGCCAACAGCTTAGTTTCGTGGCAAGAGACCCAGCATTTT.

Written as DNA, the CDR3 is TGTGCCAGCAGTGGGACAGGGGCCGGGGAGCTGTTTTTT. This gives the protein CASSGTGAGELFF. The chain employs TRBV25-1 and TRBJ2-2, with 9 bases that match TRBD1. The J segment lost 6 bases and the V segment lost 4 bases, leaving 0 bases of the junction unmatched. CDR1 and CDR2 from the germline V gene are MGHDK and SYGVNS. This CDR3 has 13 residues.

In its sample, this clonotype was seen many times. The chain has TRBV4-1 and TRBJ2-7, with D unresolved. The CDR3 sequence is 14 residues long. The germline V and J ends were trimmed by 3 bases and 3 bases, with 12 bases remaining between them. Germline V gene sequence: CDR1 MGHRA, CDR2 YSYEKL. The CDR3 here is CASSHPTGGYEQYF. CDR3 coding DNA: TGCGCCAGCAGCCACCCTACCGGTGGCTACGAGCAGTACTTC.

This chain uses TRBV12-3 or TRBV12-4 with TRBJ1-2; 8 nucleotides agree with TRBD1. V lost 6 bases and J lost 8; bases outside the gene matches: 8. The CDR3 is 13 amino acids. Written as DNA, the CDR3 is TGTGCCAGCAGCTGGACAGGGTTGAGGGGCTACACCTTC. The encoded protein is CASSWTGLRGYTF.

This clonotype has a count of ten or more. V usage is TRBV7-2 and J usage is TRBJ2-6; D is uncertain. Per the germline V gene, CDR1 is SGHTA and CDR2 is FQGNSA. V lost 0 bases and J 2 bases, leaving 11 bases between the germline ends. The CDR3 covers 17 residues. Here the CDR3 DNA reads TGTGCCAGCAGCTTAGCGTGGGGTACGACTGGGGCCAACGTCCTGACTTTC. Encoded protein: CASSLAWGTTGANVLTF.

The chain carries TRBV20-1 and TRBJ1-2, with 9 bases matching TRBD1. The trim removed 6 bases at V and 3 bases at J, leaving 5 bases unmatched. CDR1 DFQATT and CDR2 SNEGSKA come from the germline V gene (reference sequence). The CDR3 is 13 amino acids. The CDR3 nucleotides are TGCAGTGCCGGGACAGGGTTGGACTATGGCTACACCTTC. It yields the protein CSAGTGLDYGYTF.

Turning to this clonotype: One base away lies a much larger clone, so this may be a sequencing read error. The J gene is TRBJ2-2, the V gene TRBV19; a possible D gene is TRBD1 (5 bases). The CDR3 length is 14 residues. In germline, CDR1 is LNHDA, CDR2 SQIVND (reference sequence). CDR3 sequence reads: CASSRQINTRELFF. CDR3 nucleotide sequence: TGTGCCAGTAGTAGACAGATTAACACCAGGGAGCTGTTTTTT.

This clonotype was seen ten or more times. This sequence joins TRBV7-9 and TRBJ2-2, with D unresolved. Trimming stripped 6 bases from V and 5 bases from J, with 16 bases between. Germline loops: CDR1 SEHNR, CDR2 FQNEAQ (reference sequence). The CDR3 consists of 15 residues. The DNA for the CDR3 is TGTGCCAGCAGTATAGTGAGGAGTAGGACCGGGGAGCTGTTTTTT. Protein: CASSIVRSRTGELFF.

This chain connects TRBV9 to TRBJ2-6; perhaps TRBD1 as D (5 bases). The germline gives CDR1 SGDLS, CDR2 YYNGEE. The CDR3 loop spans 14 amino acids. Between the trimmed V and J ends, which lost 4 bases and 10 bases, there was a span of 15 bases. DNA of the CDR3: TGTGCCAGCAGCCCCAGGGCTGCGCCAAACGTCCTGACTTTC. Translating gives CASSPRAAPNVLTF.

This clonotype showed up many times. V and J are TRBV4-3 and TRBJ2-5; D may be TRBD1 (6 bases). CDR3 size: 15 residues. With 0 bases removed from V and 5 bases from J, the gap between germline ends came to 13 bases. Germline-derived CDR1 and CDR2 are LGHNA and YSLEER. CDR3 in DNA: TGCGCCAGCAGCCAAGATAGGGCCAGGGGCGAGACCCAGTACTTC. Its translation is CASSQDRARGETQYF.

This clonotype was seen ten or more times. V gene TRBV9 combines with J gene TRBJ1-2; D gene unclear. Trimming cost V 4 bases and J 0 bases, with 13 bases left between them. Per the germline V gene, CDR1 is SGDLS and CDR2 is YYNGEE. This CDR3 is 15 amino acids long. The CDR3 nucleotides are TGTGCCAGCAGCCCGGGCGGGTCAGCTAACTATGGCTACACCTTC. Protein: CASSPGGSANYGYTF.

In DNA, the CDR3 is TGTGCCAGCAGCCGAGGAGGGGCTAGCGGGGGTTCCCAAGAGACCCAGTACTTC. This gives the protein CASSRGGASGGSQETQYF. The gene calls are TRBV7-2 and TRBJ2-5, with 10 positions matching TRBD2. The CDR3 consists of 18 residues. Losses at the gene ends were 5 bases for V and 1 base for J; bases not matched to a gene: 13. Per the germline V gene, CDR1 is SGHTA and CDR2 is FQGNSA. The full variable domain, its missing parts supplied by reference TRBV7-2 and TRBJ2-5, is GAGVSQSPSNKVTEKGKDVELRCDPISGHTALYWYRQSLGQGLEFLIYFQGNSAPDKSGLPSDRFSAERTGGSVSTLTIQRTQQEDSAVYLCASSRGGASGGSQETQYFGPGTRLLVL.

The chain employs TRBV19 and TRBJ1-5; 7 bases match TRBD1. The V and J ends lost 7 bases and 11 bases, in that order; junction bases with no gene match: 11. Germline lookup yields CDR1 LNHDA and CDR2 SQIVND (reference sequence). The CDR3 loop spans 13 amino acids. The CDR3 spells CASTQGGVETQHF. The CDR3 DNA reads as TGTGCCAGTACGCAGGGGGGCGTGGAGACCCAGCATTTT.

V gene TRBV7-8 combines with J gene TRBJ2-3; 7 positions match TRBD1. The J segment lost 3 bases and the V segment lost 3 bases, leaving 3 bases of the junction unmatched. CDR1 is SGHVS, CDR2 FQNEAQ, per germline. This CDR3 comprises 14 residues. The CDR3: CASSLSRGTDTQYF. CDR3 nucleotide sequence: TGTGCCAGCAGCTTGTCCAGGGGGACAGATACGCAGTATTTT.